One and the same sample provided the 6 T cell receptor beta chains below, sequenced in a study of human T cells and chemical hapten exposure. Time point meaning: patch test 2, 6 weeks after DPC sensitization. Treatment denoted: therapeutic diphenylcyclopropenone sensitization with weekly scalp DPC. TCRdb independently ran MiXCR on the RACE reads; one entry per CDR3 protein. The table lists fewer than 150,000 distinct CDR3 sequences, about 10% of them singletons. The sequencing used whole blood, collected in connection with sensitization to the hapten diphenylcyclopropenone (DPC). These receptors all stem from a woman aged 45-59 years with alopecia areata. Some clones in this sample may be carry-over from other donors' samples.

The CDR3 DNA reads as TGTGCCAGCAGCTTAGATGTTGGTACGCAGTATTTT. It specifies CASSLDVGTQYF. This chain uses TRBV11-2 with TRBJ2-3; no clear D gene. This CDR3 has 12 residues. Germline-derived CDR1 and CDR2 are SGHAT and FQNNGV. Deletions cut 0 bases from V and 8 bases from J, with 6 bases between.

This clonotype showed up many times. The gene calls are TRBV20-1 and TRBJ2-1, with D possibly TRBD2 on 6 matching bases. CDR1 is DFQATT, CDR2 SNEGSKA, per germline (reference sequence). V was trimmed by 6 bases and J by 3 bases, leaving 18 bases between them. The CDR3 covers 15 residues. In DNA, the CDR3 is TGCAGTGCCAAGATGAGTAGCGGAGACTACAATGAGCAGTTCTTC. Residues: CSAKMSSGDYNEQFF.

J is TRBJ1-1 and V is TRBV5-1, with D hard to call. This CDR3 comprises 15 residues. Germline V gene lookup returns CDR1 SGHRS and CDR2 YFSETQ. Between the trimmed V and J ends, which lost 1 base and 2 bases, there was a span of 12 bases. The DNA for the CDR3 is TGCGCCAGCAGCTTGAGGGCAGGACCAAACACTGAAGCTTTCTTT. This translates into CASSLRAGPNTEAFF.

The CDR3 bases are TGTGCCAGCAGCTTAGTAAGCACAGGACAGCTAGGGGGCCTAGCCAAAAACATTCAGTACTTC. Amino acids: CASSLVSTGQLGGLAKNIQYF. The chain combines TRBV7-2 with TRBJ2-4, with 7 bases identical to TRBD1. The CDR3 runs 21 residues. CDR1 and CDR2 from the germline V gene are SGHTA and FQGNSA. Trimming took 1 base from V and 0 from J; bases not matched to a gene: 18.

The J gene is TRBJ1-1, the V gene TRBV30, with D unresolved. V lost 5 bases to trimming and J lost 5 bases, with 9 bases between them. CDR3 length: 11 amino acids. Germline CDR1 and CDR2: GTSNPN and SVGIG (reference sequence). Here the CDR3 reads CAWFSWTEAFF. CDR3 coding DNA: TGTGCCTGGTTTAGTTGGACTGAAGCTTTCTTT.

The V and J genes are TRBV25-1 and TRBJ2-1, with TRBD2 identical over 7 bases. The CDR3 spans 16 residues. The germline CDR1 and CDR2 sequences are MGHDK and SYGVNS. V shed 8 bases and J 6 bases; nucleotides not matched to a gene: 16. CDR3 sequence: CASGPRGGRRGNEQFF. The CDR3 DNA is TGTGCCAGCGGTCCACGGGGCGGGAGACGGGGCAATGAGCAGTTCTTC.